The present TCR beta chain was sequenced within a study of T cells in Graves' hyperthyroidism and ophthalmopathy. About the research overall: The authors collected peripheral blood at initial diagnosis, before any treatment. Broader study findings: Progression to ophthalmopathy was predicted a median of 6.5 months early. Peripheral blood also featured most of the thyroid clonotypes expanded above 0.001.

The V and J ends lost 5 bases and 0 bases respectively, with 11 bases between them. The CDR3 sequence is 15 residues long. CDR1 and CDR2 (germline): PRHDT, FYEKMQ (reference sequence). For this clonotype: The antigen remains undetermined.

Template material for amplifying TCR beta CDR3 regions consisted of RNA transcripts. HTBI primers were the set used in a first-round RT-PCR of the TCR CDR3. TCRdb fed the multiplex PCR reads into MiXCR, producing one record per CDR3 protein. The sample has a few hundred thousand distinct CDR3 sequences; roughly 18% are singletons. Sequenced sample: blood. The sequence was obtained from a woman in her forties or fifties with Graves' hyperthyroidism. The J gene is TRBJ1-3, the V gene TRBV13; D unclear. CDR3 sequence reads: CASSPWSDSGNTIYF. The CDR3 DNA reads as TGTGCCAGCAGCCCGTGGAGCGACTCTGGAAACACCATATATTTT.